Each of the 17 T cell receptor beta chains below was sequenced from the same sample in a study of identical twins. TCRdb processed the 5' RACE reads anew with MiXCR; each CDR3 protein has one entry. The profile shows 100,000 to 110,000 distinct CDR3 sequences, 5.5% to 7% of them singletons. The sample comprised memory T cells sorted from blood. The receptor source for this set is a woman in her forties or fifties in good health.

The chain combines TRBV10-3 with TRBJ2-3; no clear D gene. The germline CDR1 and CDR2 sequences are ENHRY and SYGVKD. This CDR3 has 16 amino acids. V lost 6 bases and J lost 0, with 16 bases in between. The CDR3 DNA is TGTGCCATCAGGAAGTCCGTAACAGCTAGCACAGATACGCAGTATTTT. This encodes CAIRKSVTASTDTQYF.

This clonotype has at least ten counts. The chain carries TRBV12-3 or TRBV12-4 and TRBJ2-1, with a weak D call TRBD2 (7 bases). The CDR3 has 15 amino acids. V lost 4 bases to trimming and J lost 5 bases, with 15 bases between them. The CDR3 protein is CASSSRGGTDNEQFF. The CDR3 nucleotides read TGTGCCAGCAGTTCCCGCGGGGGCACAGACAATGAGCAGTTCTTC.

V and J are TRBV5-5 and TRBJ1-2; D not resolved. CDR1 is SGHKS, CDR2 YYEKEE, per germline (reference sequence). V was trimmed by 0 bases and J by 3 bases, leaving 12 bases between them. The CDR3 runs 15 residues. This CDR3 is CASSLDGYSYYGYTF. The CDR3 bases are TGTGCCAGCAGCTTGGACGGGTACAGTTACTATGGCTACACCTTC.

This clonotype was recorded a few times. The chain combines TRBV24-1 with TRBJ2-1; D may be TRBD2 (6 bases). There are 15 residues in the CDR3. V shed 5 bases and J shed 10 bases, with 20 bases lying between them. Germline lookup yields CDR1 KGHDR and CDR2 SFDVKD. The CDR3: CATSATSLASGEQFF. The CDR3 coding sequence is TGTGCCACCAGTGCTACTAGCCTAGCATCAGGGGAGCAGTTCTTC.

This clonotype was seen ten or more times. This chain links TRBV20-1 with TRBJ2-1; 9 bases fit TRBD2. Germline V gives CDR1 DFQATT, CDR2 SNEGSKA (reference sequence). This CDR3 has 14 amino acids. V was clipped by 2 bases and J by 9 bases; unmatched bases: 8. CDR3 DNA: TGCAGTGCTAGATCGCTAGCGGGAAGTGGTGAGCAGTTCTTC. Residues: CSARSLAGSGEQFF.

This clonotype was recorded many times. The genes are TRBV11-2 and TRBJ1-1, with D perhaps TRBD1 (6 bases). CDR3 length: 13 amino acids. The germline gives CDR1 SGHAT, CDR2 FQNNGV. Trimming stripped 8 bases from V and 6 bases from J, with 16 bases between. CDR3 nucleotide sequence: TGTGCCAGCGGAAACAGGGATTACTCTGAAGCTTTCTTT. Amino acid sequence: CASGNRDYSEAFF. Together with reference TRBV11-2 and TRBJ1-1, the CDR3 gives the full variable domain: EAGVAQSPRYKIIEKRQSVAFWCNPISGHATLYWYQQILGQGPKLLIQFQNNGVVDDSQLPKDRFSAERLKGVDSTLKIQPAKLEDSAVYLCASGNRDYSEAFFGQGTRLTVV.

This clonotype was recorded at least ten times. The chain joins TRBV5-5 to TRBJ2-5; 13 nucleotides agree with TRBD2. Germline V gives CDR1 SGHKS, CDR2 YYEKEE (reference sequence). CDR3 length: 16 amino acids. Trimming removed 4 bases from V and 4 bases from J; junction bases left unmatched: 7. As DNA, the CDR3 is TGTGCCAGCAGCCGGACTAGCGGGAGATTGGCAGAGACCCAGTACTTC. Translated, it gives CASSRTSGRLAETQYF.

This clonotype was detected ten times or more. The chain has TRBV12-3 or TRBV12-4 and TRBJ1-6; D gene unclear. The CDR3 consists of 15 residues. Trimming left V 6 bases short and J 10 bases short, with 19 bases between. CDR3 loop: CASRPTAVRHSPLHF. The DNA for the CDR3 is TGTGCCAGCAGACCCACGGCCGTCAGGCACTCACCCCTCCACTTT.

In this sample, this clonotype turned up many times. This sequence joins TRBV9 and TRBJ2-3; D ambiguous. The CDR3 runs 14 residues. Germline CDR1 SGDLS, CDR2 YYNGEE. Trimming pared 0 bases from V and 0 bases from J, leaving 5 bases between. The chain's CDR3 is CASSVETSTDTQYF. The CDR3 bases are TGTGCCAGCAGCGTAGAGACTAGCACAGATACGCAGTATTTT.

Many counts were recorded for this clonotype. This chain connects TRBV10-3 to TRBJ2-5, with 8 bases lining up with TRBD1. The J segment lost 5 bases and the V segment lost 2 bases, leaving 7 bases of the junction unmatched. There are 15 residues in the CDR3. Per germline, CDR1 ENHRY and CDR2 SYGVKD. This CDR3 reads CAISEGPGGRETQYF. The CDR3 nucleotides are TGTGCCATCAGTGAGGGGCCAGGGGGCCGGGAGACCCAGTACTTC.

The chain recombines TRBV5-5 with TRBJ2-5, with D unresolved. V gave up 4 bases and J gave up 5 bases, with 9 bases separating them. Per the germline V gene, CDR1 is SGHKS and CDR2 is YYEKEE (reference sequence). The CDR3 has 12 residues. The CDR3 is CASSRPRETQYF. The CDR3 nucleotides read TGTGCCAGCAGCCGGCCTCGGGAGACCCAGTACTTC.

On this clonotype itself: Possible read error: a much larger clone is one base away. The CDR3 loop reads CASGRPGGALGELFF. CDR3 coding DNA: TGTGCCAGCGGTAGGCCGGGAGGGGCCCTCGGGGAGCTGTTTTTT. V gene TRBV6-1 combines with J gene TRBJ2-2, with 8 bases that match TRBD2. Germline lookup yields CDR1 MNHNS and CDR2 SASEGT. Germline trimming cut 8 bases from V and 7 bases from J; bases unmatched to any gene: 12. There are 15 residues in the CDR3.

This clonotype was seen at least ten times. The chain recombines TRBV4-1 with TRBJ1-1; no reliable D call. V was clipped by 1 base and J by 6 bases, with 21 bases between them. The CDR3 has 17 amino acids. CDR1 MGHRA and CDR2 YSYEKL come from the germline V gene. CDR3 sequence: CASSQVLFPVGHSEAFF. CDR3 nucleotides: TGCGCCAGCAGCCAAGTCCTTTTTCCAGTTGGGCATTCTGAAGCTTTCTTT.

V gene TRBV7-9 combines with J gene TRBJ2-2, with 10 bases aligning to TRBD2. V was clipped by 5 bases and J by 15 bases; unmatched bases: 12. This CDR3 contains 14 residues. CDR1 is SEHNR and CDR2 is FQNEAQ in the germline V gene (reference sequence). CDR3 loop: CASSPPALAGDLFF. The CDR3 DNA reads TGTGCCAGCAGCCCCCCTGCCCTAGCGGGAGACTTGTTTTTT.

This clonotype showed up just a few times. The rearrangement joins TRBV6-5 to TRBJ2-3; tentatively, D is TRBD1 (5 bases). The V gene lost 0 bases and the J gene lost 2 bases, with 9 bases spanning the gap. The germline CDR1 and CDR2 sequences are MNHEY and SVGAGI. The CDR3 loop spans 15 amino acids. CDR3 sequence: CASSYSRGPTDTQYF. For the CDR3, the DNA is TGTGCCAGCAGTTACTCTAGGGGCCCCACAGATACGCAGTATTTT.

This clonotype was counted at least ten times. The rearrangement links TRBV11-2 to TRBJ1-2, with D perhaps matching TRBD1 (5 bases). The CDR3 totals 14 residues. Germline lookup yields CDR1 SGHAT and CDR2 FQNNGV. V lost 1 base to trimming and J lost 2 bases, with 8 bases between them. The CDR3: CASSLGAGNYGYTF. The CDR3 DNA sequence: TGTGCCAGCAGCTTAGGAGCAGGGAACTATGGCTACACCTTC.

This clonotype occurred many times. The rearrangement uses TRBV12-3 or TRBV12-4 and TRBJ1-5; possible D gene TRBD1, 6 bases. V was clipped by 3 bases and J by 7 bases, with 13 bases between them. This CDR3 is built from 14 residues. CDR3 DNA sequence: TGTGCCAGCAGTTTTGCCAGGGACAAGCAGCCCCAGCATTTT. Translating it yields CASSFARDKQPQHF.